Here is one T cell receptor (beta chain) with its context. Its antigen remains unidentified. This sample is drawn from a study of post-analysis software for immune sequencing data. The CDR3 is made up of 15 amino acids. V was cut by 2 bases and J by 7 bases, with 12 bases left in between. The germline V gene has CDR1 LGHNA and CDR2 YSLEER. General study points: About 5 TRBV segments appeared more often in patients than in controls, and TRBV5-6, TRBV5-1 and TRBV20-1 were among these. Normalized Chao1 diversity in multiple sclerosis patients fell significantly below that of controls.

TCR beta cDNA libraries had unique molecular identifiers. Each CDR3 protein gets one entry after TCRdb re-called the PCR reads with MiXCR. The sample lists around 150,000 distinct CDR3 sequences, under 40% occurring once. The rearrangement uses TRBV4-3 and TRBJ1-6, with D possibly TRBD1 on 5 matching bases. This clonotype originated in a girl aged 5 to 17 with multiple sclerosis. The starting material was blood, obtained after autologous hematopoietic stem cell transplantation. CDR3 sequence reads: CASSQTQGGNSPLHF. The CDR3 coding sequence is TGCGCCAGCAGCCAAACGCAGGGTGGCAATTCACCCCTCCACTTT.